A single sample is the source of the 18 T cell receptor beta chains below, sequenced in a study of blood T cell repertoires in COVID-19. Sequenced by immunoSEQ multiplex PCR; TCRdb stores in-frame clones only, minus some. Of about 140,000 clones in the sample, roughly four fifths are singletons; the top ten hold approximately 4.1%. Sample: peripheral blood. The receptors shown here come from a woman of 80 years or more with acute or convalescent COVID-19.

This clone was seen only once. This chain joins TRBV5-4 and TRBJ2-4, with 9 nucleotides matching TRBD1. This CDR3 region has 15 residues. The junction had 9 bases not matched to a gene; V was cut back by 1 base and J by 10 bases. Germline values: CDR1 SGHNT, CDR2 YYREEE (reference sequence). CDR3 nucleotide sequence: TGTGCCAGCAGCTTGACCGGGACAGGGTTAAGGATTCAGTACTTC. Its translation: CASSLTGTGLRIQYF.

In this sample, this clone turned up once. The chain couples TRBV5-6 to TRBJ2-3; 8 bases are a match to TRBD1. Germline V gene sequence: CDR1 SGHDT, CDR2 YYEEEE. V was clipped by 0 bases and J by 3 bases; unmatched bases: 12. This CDR3 is built from 18 residues. The CDR3 DNA reads TGTGCCAGCAGCTTGGCCCGGCAGGGGGCGGATTATACAGATACGCAGTATTTT. Residues: CASSLARQGADYTDTQYF.

V gene TRBV5-1 combines with J gene TRBJ1-1; 7 bases match TRBD1. The CDR3 is 14 amino acids. V was clipped by 4 bases and J by 2 bases; unmatched bases: 5. Looked up from germline, CDR1 is SGHRS and CDR2 is YFSETQ. The CDR3, as DNA: TGCGCCAGCAGCCGGGGACAGAGTAACACTGAAGCTTTCTTT. The encoded protein is CASSRGQSNTEAFF. The entire variable domain, with the rest obtained from reference TRBV5-1 and TRBJ1-1, is as follows: KAGVTQTPRYLIKTRGQQVTLSCSPISGHRSVSWYQQTPGQGLQFLFEYFSETQRNKGNFPGRFSGRQFSNSRSEMNVSTLELGDSALYLCASSRGQSNTEAFFGQGTRLTVV.

V is TRBV2 and J is TRBJ2-5, with D perhaps matching TRBD2 (6 bases). Trimming took 6 bases from V and 3 from J, leaving 26 bases between them. Germline V gene data show CDR1 as SNHLY and CDR2 as FYNNEI. CDR3 length equals 18 residues. The DNA of the CDR3 is TGTGCCAGCAGGGACCCCGACCCCTCTTTGTCGGGAGAAGAGACCCAGTACTTC. The encoded protein is CASRDPDPSLSGEETQYF.

This clone has more than one count but fewer than ten. The chain has TRBV5-5 and TRBJ2-5; TRBD1 matches at 7 bases. CDR3 length: 14 amino acids. The V gene's germline CDR1 is SGHKS and CDR2 YYEKEE (reference sequence). With V trimmed by 3 bases and J by 2 bases, 4 bases remained unmatched. CDR3: CASSYRGPQETQYF. CDR3 coding DNA: TGTGCCAGCAGCTACAGGGGCCCGCAAGAGACCCAGTACTTC.

The chain combines TRBV7-9 with TRBJ1-1, with D perhaps TRBD1 (6 bases). The germline V gene encodes CDR1 SEHNR and CDR2 FQNEAQ (reference sequence). This CDR3 region has 15 residues. V was pared by 5 bases and J by 8 bases, with 21 bases between. CDR3 nucleotides: TGTGCCAGCAGCGAGGACCGAAACGGACAGCACGAAGCTTTCTTT. Its protein is CASSEDRNGQHEAFF.

This clone was counted once. This chain joins TRBV10-3 and TRBJ2-3, with 8 bases matching TRBD1. Germline V CDR1 and CDR2: ENHRY, SYGVKD. Losses at the gene ends were 2 bases for V and 2 bases for J; bases not matched to a gene: 6. The CDR3 sequence is 16 residues long. CDR3 loop: CAISETTGAHTDTQYF. The CDR3 nucleotides read TGTGCCATCAGTGAGACGACAGGGGCCCACACAGATACGCAGTATTTT.

This rearrangement joins TRBV5-5 to TRBJ2-7, with TRBD2 as a possible D gene (5 bases). Per the germline V gene, CDR1 is SGHKS and CDR2 is YYEKEE (reference sequence). The CDR3 loop spans 15 amino acids. The V gene lost 0 bases and the J gene lost 2 bases, with 12 bases spanning the gap. The CDR3 loop reads CASSLELRVPYEQYF. CDR3 nucleotides: TGTGCCAGCAGCTTGGAGCTGCGGGTCCCCTACGAGCAGTACTTC. Drawing the rest from reference TRBV5-5 and TRBJ2-7, the complete variable domain is DAGVTQSPTHLIKTRGQQVTLRCSPISGHKSVSWYQQVLGQGPQFIFQYYEKEERGRGNFPDRFSARQFPNYSSELNVNALLLGDSALYLCASSLELRVPYEQYFGPGTRLTVT.

This clone was detected only once. The chain combines TRBV7-9 with TRBJ2-1, with 7 bases that match TRBD2. The CDR3 consists of 13 residues. CDR1 is SEHNR, CDR2 FQNEAQ, per germline (reference sequence). Trimming cost V 0 bases and J 12 bases; bases outside gene matches: 5. The CDR3 nucleotides are TGTGCCAGCAGCTTAGCGCACCCTAGCGGGCAGTTCTTC. Translated: CASSLAHPSGQFF.

This clone was found once. The chain employs TRBV2 and TRBJ2-1; TRBD1 is a possible D gene (6 bases). Per germline, CDR1 SNHLY and CDR2 FYNNEI. V lost 4 bases and J 9 bases, leaving 16 bases between the germline ends. This CDR3 comprises 14 residues. The CDR3 DNA reads as TGTGCCAGCAGTGCCACCTTACAGGGAAGTGAGCAGTTCTTC. Translating gives CASSATLQGSEQFF.

V usage is TRBV28 and J usage is TRBJ2-1; 10 nucleotides match TRBD1. The CDR3 runs 15 residues. V shed 5 bases, J shed 3 bases, and the junction held 4 bases outside the gene matches. The germline gives CDR1 MDHEN, CDR2 SYDVKM. Written as DNA, the CDR3 is TGTGCCAGCAGTCTACGGACAGGGGGCTACAATGAGCAGTTCTTC. Translating it yields CASSLRTGGYNEQFF.

This rearrangement joins TRBV19 to TRBJ2-7; weak D call: TRBD1 (6 bases). CDR1 is LNHDA, CDR2 SQIVND, per germline (reference sequence). The V end lost 2 bases, the J end lost 2 bases, and 13 bases lay between the germline ends. The CDR3 extends over 15 amino acids. The CDR3 region is CASSISRTAPYEQYF. The CDR3, as DNA: TGTGCCAGTAGTATATCTAGGACAGCCCCCTACGAGCAGTACTTC.

The chain links TRBV7-9 to TRBJ2-2; 7 bases line up with TRBD1. V was pared by 5 bases and J by 3 bases, with 9 bases of the junction left unmatched. Germline V lookup: CDR1 SEHNR, CDR2 FQNEAQ (reference sequence). The length of the CDR3 is 16 residues. CDR3 coding DNA: TGTGCCAGCAGCCATAGGGAGCAGGGGGACACCGGGGAGCTGTTTTTT. As protein: CASSHREQGDTGELFF.

This chain uses TRBV5-1 with TRBJ1-2, with TRBD1 matching over 9 bases. The germline V gene has CDR1 SGHRS and CDR2 YFSETQ. V was pared by 5 bases and J by 3 bases, with 2 bases of the junction left unmatched. The CDR3 runs to 13 residues. The CDR3 spells CASRRDRDYGYTF. In nucleotides, the CDR3 is TGCGCCAGCAGAAGGGACAGGGACTATGGCTACACCTTC.

V gene TRBV24-1 combines with J gene TRBJ2-3, with TRBD2 matching 7 bases. CDR1 and CDR2 (germline): KGHDR, SFDVKD. V was clipped by 0 bases and J by 8 bases; unmatched bases: 7. The CDR3 is 15 residues long. CDR3 in DNA: TGTGCCACCAGTGATTTGGGGGGGGAAAAAGGTACGCAGTATTTT. It is translated as CATSDLGGEKGTQYF.

The chain is built from TRBV7-9 and TRBJ2-7; no firm D call. This CDR3 has 17 amino acids. V lost 5 bases and J 0 bases, leaving 20 bases between the germline ends. Germline values: CDR1 SEHNR, CDR2 FQNEAQ (reference sequence). This chain's CDR3 is CASSPRHGPLLSYEQYF. The DNA for the CDR3 is TGTGCCAGCAGCCCGAGACATGGCCCACTCCTCTCCTACGAGCAGTACTTC.

The V and J genes are TRBV19 and TRBJ2-3; 7 bases line up with TRBD1. After removal of 7 bases from V and 0 bases from J, the junction contained 7 bases not matched to a gene. The CDR3 is 15 amino acids. CDR1 LNHDA and CDR2 SQIVND come from the germline V gene (reference sequence). This CDR3 is CASKRGRSSTDTQYF. DNA for the CDR3: TGTGCCAGTAAAAGGGGGCGGTCTAGCACAGATACGCAGTATTTT.

The genes are TRBV4-1 and TRBJ2-5; 8 positions agree with TRBD2. J lost 5 bases, V lost 1 base, and 9 bases had no gene match. The CDR3 has 16 residues. Germline CDR1 MGHRA, CDR2 YSYEKL. CDR3 sequence reads: CASSQATGGYKETQYF. CDR3 nucleotide sequence: TGCGCCAGCAGCCAAGCCACGGGAGGGTACAAGGAGACCCAGTACTTC.